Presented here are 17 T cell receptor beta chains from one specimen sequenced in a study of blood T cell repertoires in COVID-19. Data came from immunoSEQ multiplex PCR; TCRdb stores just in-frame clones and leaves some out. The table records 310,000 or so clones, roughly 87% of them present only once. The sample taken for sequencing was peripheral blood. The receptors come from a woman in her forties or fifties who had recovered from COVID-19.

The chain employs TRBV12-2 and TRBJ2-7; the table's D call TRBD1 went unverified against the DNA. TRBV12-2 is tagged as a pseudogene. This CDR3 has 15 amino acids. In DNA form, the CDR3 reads TGTGCAAGTCGCTTACTCGGGACAGACCTCTACGAGCAGTACTTC. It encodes CASRLLGTDLYEQYF.

The CDR3 bases are TGCAGCGTCCGGACAGGGCGAGTTGAAAAACTGTTTTTT. Translating gives CSVRTGRVEKLFF. J is TRBJ1-4 and V is TRBV29-1; 8 bases align to TRBD1. CDR1 is SQVTM and CDR2 is ANQGSEA in the germline V gene. The CDR3 consists of 13 residues. Trimming took 6 bases from V and 7 from J; bases not matched to a gene: 7.

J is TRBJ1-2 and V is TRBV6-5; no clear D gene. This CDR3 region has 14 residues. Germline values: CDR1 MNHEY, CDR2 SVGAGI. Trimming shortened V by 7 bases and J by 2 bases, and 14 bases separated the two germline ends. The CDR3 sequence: CASIRTDGNYGYTF. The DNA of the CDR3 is TGTGCCAGCATTCGCACCGACGGGAACTATGGCTACACCTTC.

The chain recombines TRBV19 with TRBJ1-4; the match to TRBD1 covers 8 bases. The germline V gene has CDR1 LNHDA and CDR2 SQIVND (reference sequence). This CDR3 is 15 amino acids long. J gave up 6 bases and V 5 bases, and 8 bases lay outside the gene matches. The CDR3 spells CASSPTGGGDEKLFF. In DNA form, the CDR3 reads TGTGCCAGTAGTCCCACAGGGGGAGGTGATGAAAAACTGTTTTTT.

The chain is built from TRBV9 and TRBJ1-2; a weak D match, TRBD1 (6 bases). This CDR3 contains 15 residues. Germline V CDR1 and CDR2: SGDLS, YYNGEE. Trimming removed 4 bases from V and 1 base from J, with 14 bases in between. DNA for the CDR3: TGTGCCAGCAGCTTACGACAGGCTAGTAACTATGGCTACACCTTC. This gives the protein CASSLRQASNYGYTF.

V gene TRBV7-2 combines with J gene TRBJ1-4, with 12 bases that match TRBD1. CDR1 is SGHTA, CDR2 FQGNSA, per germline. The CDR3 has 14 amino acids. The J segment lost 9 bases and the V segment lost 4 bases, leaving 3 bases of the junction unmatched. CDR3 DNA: TGTGCCAGCAGCTCCGGGACAGGGGGCCAAAAACTGTTTTTT. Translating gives CASSSGTGGQKLFF.

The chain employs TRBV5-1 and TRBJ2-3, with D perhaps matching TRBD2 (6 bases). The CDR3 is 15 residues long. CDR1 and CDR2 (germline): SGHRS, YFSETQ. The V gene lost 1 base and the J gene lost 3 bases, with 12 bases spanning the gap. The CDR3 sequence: CASSLRGLQTDTQYF. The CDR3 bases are TGCGCCAGCAGCTTGCGGGGGTTACAGACAGATACGCAGTATTTT.

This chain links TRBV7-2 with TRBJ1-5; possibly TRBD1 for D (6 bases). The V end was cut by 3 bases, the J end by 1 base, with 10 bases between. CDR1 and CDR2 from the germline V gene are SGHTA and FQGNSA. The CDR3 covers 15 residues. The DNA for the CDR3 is TGTGCCAGCAGCTTGTACAGGGAGAGCAATCAGCCCCAGCATTTT. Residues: CASSLYRESNQPQHF.

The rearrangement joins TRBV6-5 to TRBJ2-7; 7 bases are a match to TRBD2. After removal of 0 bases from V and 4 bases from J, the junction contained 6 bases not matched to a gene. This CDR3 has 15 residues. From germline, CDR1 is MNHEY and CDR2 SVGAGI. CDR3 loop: CASSYSGGRGYEQYF. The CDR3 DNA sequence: TGTGCCAGCAGTTACTCAGGCGGGAGAGGATACGAGCAGTACTTC.

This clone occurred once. In nucleotides, the CDR3 is TGTGCCAGCAGTTTAAGACAGGGGGCTGTGGGCTACACCTTC. Residues: CASSLRQGAVGYTF. V gene TRBV7-2 combines with J gene TRBJ1-2; 10 bases align to TRBD1. This CDR3 is built from 14 residues. V lost 6 bases to trimming and J lost 8 bases; unmatched junction nucleotides: 9. Germline V gene lookup returns CDR1 SGHTA and CDR2 FQGNSA.

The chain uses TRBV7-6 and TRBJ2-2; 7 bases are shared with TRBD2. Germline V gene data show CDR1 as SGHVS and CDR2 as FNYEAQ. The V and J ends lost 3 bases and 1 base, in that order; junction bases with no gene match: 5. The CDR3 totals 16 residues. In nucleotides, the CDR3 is TGTGCCAGCAGCTTTGCAGCGGGAAAGAACACCGGGGAGCTGTTTTTT. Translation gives CASSFAAGKNTGELFF.

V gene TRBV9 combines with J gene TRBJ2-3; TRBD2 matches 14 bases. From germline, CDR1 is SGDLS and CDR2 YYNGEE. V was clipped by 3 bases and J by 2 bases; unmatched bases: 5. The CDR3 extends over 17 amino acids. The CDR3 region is CASSAGTSGSTTDTQYF. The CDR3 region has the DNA TGTGCCAGCAGCGCTGGGACTAGCGGGAGCACCACAGATACGCAGTATTTT.

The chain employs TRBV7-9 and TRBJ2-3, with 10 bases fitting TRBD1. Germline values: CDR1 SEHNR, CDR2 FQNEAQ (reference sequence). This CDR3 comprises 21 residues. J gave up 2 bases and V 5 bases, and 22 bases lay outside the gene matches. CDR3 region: CASSTLPPMQTGGFNTDTQYF. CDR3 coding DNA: TGTGCCAGCAGCACCCTTCCCCCTATGCAGACAGGGGGCTTCAACACAGATACGCAGTATTTT. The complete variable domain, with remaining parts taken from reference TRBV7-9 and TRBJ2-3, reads DTGVSQNPRHKITKRGQNVTFRCDPISEHNRLYWYRQTLGQGPEFLTYFQNEAQLEKSRLLSDRFSAERPKGSFSTLEIQRTEQGDSAMYLCASSTLPPMQTGGFNTDTQYFGPGTRLTVL.

The CDR3 protein is CASSNDRSYEQYF. The CDR3 DNA is TGTGCCAGCAGCAATGACAGGTCCTACGAGCAGTACTTC. The chain combines TRBV6-5 with TRBJ2-7; D perhaps matches TRBD1 (6 bases). This CDR3 comprises 13 residues. The V gene lost 6 bases and the J gene lost 1 base, with 10 bases spanning the gap. CDR1 MNHEY and CDR2 SVGAGI come from the germline V gene.

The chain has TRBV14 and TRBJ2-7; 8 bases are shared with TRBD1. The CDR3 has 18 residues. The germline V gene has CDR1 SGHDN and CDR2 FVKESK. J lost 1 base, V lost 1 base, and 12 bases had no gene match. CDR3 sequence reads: CASSQAPLDRGLSYEQYF. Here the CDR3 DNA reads TGTGCCAGCAGCCAAGCCCCCCTCGACAGGGGACTTTCCTACGAGCAGTACTTC.

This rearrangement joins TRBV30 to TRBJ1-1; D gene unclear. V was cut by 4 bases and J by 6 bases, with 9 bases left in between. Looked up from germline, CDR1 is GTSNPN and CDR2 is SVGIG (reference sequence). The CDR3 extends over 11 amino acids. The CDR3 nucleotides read TGTGCCTGGAAATATACTTCTGAAGCTTTCTTT. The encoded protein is CAWKYTSEAFF.

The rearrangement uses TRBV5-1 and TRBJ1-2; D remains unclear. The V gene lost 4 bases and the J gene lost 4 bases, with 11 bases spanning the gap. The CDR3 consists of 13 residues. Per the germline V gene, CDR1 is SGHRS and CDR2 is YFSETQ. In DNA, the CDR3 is TGCGCCAGCAGCCCAGACAACTCCTATGGCTACACCTTC. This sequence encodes CASSPDNSYGYTF. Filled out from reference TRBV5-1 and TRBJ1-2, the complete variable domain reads KAGVTQTPRYLIKTRGQQVTLSCSPISGHRSVSWYQQTPGQGLQFLFEYFSETQRNKGNFPGRFSGRQFSNSRSEMNVSTLELGDSALYLCASSPDNSYGYTFGSGTRLTVV.